This T cell receptor (beta chain) was obtained from a study of OX40 agonist ivuxolimab in advanced cancers. General observations from the study: Among the least clonally expanded were partial responders at 0.1-3.0 mg/kg. Researchers report that CD8+ T cells had, on average, more expanded clones than CD4+. In the expanded peripheral T cells, antigen specificity was never determined.

Concerning this clone itself: What it binds is not known.

The table came from immunoSEQ multiplex PCR; TCRdb's copy has only in-frame clones and leaves some out. The sample has 71,000 or so clones; approximately 86% are singletons. Blood got drawn at baseline, again on cycle 4 day 1, and then on cycle 7 day 1. The germline V gene encodes CDR1 MNHEY and CDR2 SVGAGI. This CDR3 has 14 residues. Trimming pared 0 bases from V and 8 bases from J, leaving 13 bases between. This rearrangement joins TRBV6-5 to TRBJ1-2; TRBD1 might be the D (5 bases). This material consisted of CD4+ or CD8+ T cells sorted from blood, taken in a trial of the OX40 agonist ivuxolimab. The source of this sequence is an adult with an advanced solid tumor such as melanoma, head and neck, liver or kidney cancer. CDR3 protein: CASSYSGEPDGYTF. The CDR3, as DNA: TGTGCCAGCAGTTACTCGGGGGAACCGGACGGCTACACCTTC.